This entry concerns a single T cell receptor (beta chain). Its antigen is undetermined. The entry originates in a study of T-cell reconstitution after alpha-beta-depleted transplantation in children. Findings and caveats of the study: There were some patients whose high TCRbeta diversity at day 60 came from surviving recipient T cells and thymic progenitors. Two months or so post-transplant, alpha-beta T cells reportedly derived from several hundred expanded graft clones. Newly produced T cells mostly provided counts and TCRbeta diversity after one year, as hyperexpanded clones declined.

Preparation of the TCRbeta library involved a method that used unique molecular identifiers. One entry per CDR3 protein, called by TCRdb with MiXCR from the PCR reads. The sample holds about 580,000 distinct CDR3 sequences, roughly 30% seen once. Germline V gene sequence: CDR1 SQVTM, CDR2 ANQGSEA. The V and J ends lost 4 bases and 1 base respectively, with 14 bases between them. The CDR3 totals 14 residues. This clonotype was obtained from a boy under two years old with Wiskott-Aldrich syndrome, due to receive a stem cell transplant. V gene TRBV29-1 combines with J gene TRBJ2-7; D remains unclear. This sample comprised PBMCs, obtained before TCRalphabeta/CD19-depleted stem cell transplant. The CDR3 DNA follows: TGCAGCGTTGCCCAGTGGGATGTATCCTACGAGCAGTACTTC. Translation gives CSVAQWDVSYEQYF.